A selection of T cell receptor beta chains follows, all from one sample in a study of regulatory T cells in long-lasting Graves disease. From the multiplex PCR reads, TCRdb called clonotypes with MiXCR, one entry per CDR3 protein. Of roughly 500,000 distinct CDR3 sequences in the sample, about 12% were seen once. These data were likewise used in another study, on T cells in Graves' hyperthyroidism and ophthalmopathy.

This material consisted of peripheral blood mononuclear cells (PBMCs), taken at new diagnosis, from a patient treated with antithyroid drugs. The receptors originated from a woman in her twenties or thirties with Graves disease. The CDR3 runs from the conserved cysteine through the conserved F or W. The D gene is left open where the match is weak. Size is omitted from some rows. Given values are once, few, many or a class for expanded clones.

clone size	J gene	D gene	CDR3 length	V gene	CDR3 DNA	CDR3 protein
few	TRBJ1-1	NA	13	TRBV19	TGTGCCAGTAGATACAGCGTGAACACTGAAGCTTTCTTT	CASRYSVNTEAFF
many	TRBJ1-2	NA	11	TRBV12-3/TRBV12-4	TGTGCCAGCAGTTTAGGTACTGGCTACACCTTC	CASSLGTGYTF
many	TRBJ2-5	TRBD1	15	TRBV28	TGTGCCAGCAGCCGTGCCGGGACAGGGAAAGAGACCCAGTACTTC	CASSRAGTGKETQYF
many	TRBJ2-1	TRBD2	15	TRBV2	TGTGCCAGCCCTGTCAAGGGACTACAATACAATGAGCAGTTCTTC	CASPVKGLQYNEQFF
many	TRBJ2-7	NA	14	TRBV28	TGTGCCAGCTCAATAGGGACGGTCTCCTACGAGCAGTACTTC	CASSIGTVSYEQYF
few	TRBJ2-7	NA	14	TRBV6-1	TGTGCCAGCACCGGAGCCCGGGACTCGTACGAGCAGTACTTC	CASTGARDSYEQYF
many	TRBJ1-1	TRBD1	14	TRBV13	TGTGCCAGCAGCCCCGGGACAGGCCATTTTGAAGCTTTCTTT	CASSPGTGHFEAFF
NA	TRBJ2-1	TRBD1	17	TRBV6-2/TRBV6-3	TGTGCCAGCAGCCCCGGGACAGGGACGGATTTGTACGATGAGCAGTTCTTC	CASSPGTGTDLYDEQFF
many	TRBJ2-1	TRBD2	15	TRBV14	TGTGCCAGCAGCCAAGTCCCGGGGGGCTACAATGAGCAGTTCTTC	CASSQVPGGYNEQFF
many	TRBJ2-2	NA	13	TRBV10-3	TGTGCCATCAGTGCGGAGGAGGCCGGGGAGCTGTTTTTT	CAISAEEAGELFF
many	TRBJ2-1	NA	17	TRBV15	TGTGCCACCAGCAGAGATAATTGGACAGACTCCTACAATGAGCAGTTCTTC	CATSRDNWTDSYNEQFF
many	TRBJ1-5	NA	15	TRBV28	TGTGCCAGCAGTTTATGGGGGGACTCCGGGCGGCCCCAGCATTTT	CASSLWGDSGRPQHF
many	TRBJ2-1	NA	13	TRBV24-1	TGTGCCACCAGTGATTTGCAGGGTCGCCAGCAGTTCTTC	CATSDLQGRQQFF
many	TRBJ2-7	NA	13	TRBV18	TGTGCCAGCTCACCAAGGGGGGCGGCCGAGCAGTACTTC	CASSPRGAAEQYF
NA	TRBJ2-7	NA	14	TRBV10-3	TGTGCCATCAGTGAATCGACAGCCTCCTACGAGCAGTACTTC	CAISESTASYEQYF
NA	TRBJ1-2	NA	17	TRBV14	TGTGCCAGCAGCCAAGTCCGGGTCCCGACCGCTAACTATGGCTACACCTTC	CASSQVRVPTANYGYTF
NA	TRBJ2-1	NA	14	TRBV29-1	TGCAGCGTTGTGGGGCGGTCGATCTACAATGAGCAGTTCTTC	CSVVGRSIYNEQFF